One and the same sample provided the 23 T cell receptor beta chains below, sequenced in a study of shared clonotypes between healthy human individuals. Generated by immunoSEQ multiplex PCR, the TCRdb table keeps only in-frame clones and is missing some. The sample consists of approximately 1.5 million clones, 98% of them appearing once. Sequencing was done on a sample of naive CD4+ T cells sorted from blood. The subset was: CD45RA+ positively selected. The source of these receptors is a man aged 25 to 40 in good health.

The table lists this clone with a count of one. J is TRBJ1-4 and V is TRBV5-1; D might be TRBD1 (5 bases). The V end was cut by 1 base, the J end by 4 bases, with 11 bases between. Germline V gene sequence: CDR1 SGHRS, CDR2 YFSETQ. The CDR3 has 15 residues. CDR3 protein: CASSLLGEGNEKLFF. In DNA, the CDR3 is TGCGCCAGCAGCTTGTTGGGGGAAGGTAATGAAAAACTGTTTTTT.

This chain joins TRBV29-1 and TRBJ2-5; a weak D match, TRBD2 (6 bases). This CDR3 spans 13 amino acids. Germline assignment: CDR1 SQVTM and CDR2 ANQGSEA. V was clipped by 7 bases and J by 0 bases, with 12 bases between them. CDR3 bases: TGCAGCGGCACGACTAGAAACCAAGAGACCCAGTACTTC. Its protein product is CSGTTRNQETQYF.

This chain uses TRBV10-3 with TRBJ2-7; 7 nucleotides line up with TRBD1. The CDR3 spans 14 residues. V lost 6 bases to trimming and J lost 1 base; unmatched junction nucleotides: 6. Germline CDR1 reads ENHRY; CDR2 reads SYGVKD. The CDR3 region is CAIRSRDSSYEQYF. The CDR3 DNA reads as TGTGCCATCAGGAGCCGGGACAGTTCCTACGAGCAGTACTTC.

V usage is TRBV18 and J usage is TRBJ1-2; D uncertain. Germline loops: CDR1 KGHSH, CDR2 LQKENI. The CDR3 loop spans 12 amino acids. V lost 6 bases, J lost 8 bases, and 13 bases lay in between. The CDR3 region is CASSTGREGYTF. CDR3 DNA: TGTGCCAGCTCGACCGGTAGGGAAGGCTACACCTTC.

V is TRBV4-3 and J is TRBJ2-5; D possibly uses TRBD1 or TRBD2 (5 bases each). Germline V lookup: CDR1 LGHNA, CDR2 YSLEER. V lost 1 base to trimming and J lost 8 bases, with 11 bases between them. CDR3 length: 13 amino acids. The CDR3 spells CASSQVYRDTQYF. The CDR3, as DNA: TGCGCCAGCAGCCAAGTTTATAGGGACACCCAGTACTTC.

CDR3 residues: CASSSRGQGRNTIYF. In DNA form, the CDR3 reads TGTGCCAGTAGTAGCAGGGGACAGGGACGAAACACCATATATTTT. The chain combines TRBV19 with TRBJ1-3, with 9 bases fitting TRBD1. After removal of 4 bases from V and 5 bases from J, the junction contained 6 bases not matched to a gene. Germline CDR1 and CDR2: LNHDA and SQIVND (reference sequence). The CDR3 extends over 15 amino acids.

The V and J genes are TRBV4-3 and TRBJ2-1; 9 positions match TRBD2. J gave up 2 bases and V 5 bases, and 4 bases lay outside the gene matches. Germline CDR1 LGHNA, CDR2 YSLEER. This CDR3 is 15 amino acids long. CDR3 sequence: CASSAGTSTYNEQFF. CDR3 coding DNA: TGCGCCAGCAGCGCCGGGACTAGCACCTACAATGAGCAGTTCTTC.

The chain links TRBV27 to TRBJ1-1; 7 positions agree with TRBD1. The CDR3 sequence is 15 residues long. The trim removed 3 bases at V and 3 bases at J, leaving 7 bases unmatched. Looked up from germline, CDR1 is MNHEY and CDR2 is SMNVEV (reference sequence). The CDR3 DNA sequence: TGTGCCAGCAGTTTCCTACAGGGGCGGGACACTGAAGCTTTCTTT. This gives the protein CASSFLQGRDTEAFF.

This clone was seen once. V and J are TRBV19 and TRBJ1-1; no reliable D call. CDR1 and CDR2 from the germline V gene are LNHDA and SQIVND (reference sequence). Trimming left V 4 bases short and J 2 bases short, with 14 bases between. The CDR3 consists of 15 residues. This CDR3 reads CASSSQRRENTEAFF. The CDR3 DNA reads as TGTGCCAGTAGTAGTCAACGGAGGGAAAACACTGAAGCTTTCTTT.

The V gene is TRBV21-1, the J gene TRBJ1-1. TRBV21-1 is noted as a pseudogene. The CDR3 is 20 amino acids. The CDR3 sequence is CASSKNGYLVGDGLETEAFF. The DNA of the CDR3 is TGTGCCAGCAGCAAAAATGGGTACTTGGTAGGGGACGGCTTGGAAACTGAAGCTTTCTTT.

In this sample, this clone turned up once. V is TRBV11-2 and J is TRBJ2-5, with 9 bases aligning to TRBD1. CDR3 size: 16 residues. Germline V CDR1 and CDR2: SGHAT, FQNNGV. V shed 4 bases and J 3 bases; nucleotides not matched to a gene: 9. DNA for the CDR3: TGTGCCAGCAGCTCCGACAGGGGGGTCTTCGAAGAGACCCAGTACTTC. Its protein is CASSSDRGVFEETQYF.

This clone was seen a single time. V usage is TRBV15 and J usage is TRBJ1-4; 8 positions agree with TRBD1. The CDR3 spans 19 residues. V lost 2 bases and J lost 10; bases outside the gene matches: 21. Germline V gives CDR1 LNHNV, CDR2 YYDKDF (reference sequence). In DNA, the CDR3 is TGTGCCACCAGCAGATCCTTGGGGACAGGCACCTCTCTTATTGGAAAACTGTTTTTT. Amino acids: CATSRSLGTGTSLIGKLFF.

The chain recombines TRBV10-2 with TRBJ2-5; 8 bases are a match to TRBD1. The germline V gene encodes CDR1 WSHSY and CDR2 SAAADI. This CDR3 comprises 15 residues. V was clipped by 6 bases and J by 5 bases; unmatched bases: 11. The CDR3 region is CASSGQGLSRETQYF. CDR3 bases: TGCGCCAGCAGCGGACAGGGCTTATCGAGGGAGACCCAGTACTTC.

The count of this clone is one. The chain carries TRBV9 and TRBJ2-7, with D perhaps matching TRBD2 (5 bases). Per the germline V gene, CDR1 is SGDLS and CDR2 is YYNGEE. CDR3 length: 13 amino acids. Trimming took 0 bases from V and 4 from J, leaving 8 bases between them. Here the CDR3 reads CASSVAGFYEQYF. The CDR3 DNA follows: TGTGCCAGCAGCGTAGCGGGGTTTTACGAGCAGTACTTC.

This chain connects TRBV6-1 to TRBJ1-5, with TRBD1 identical over 7 bases. This CDR3 comprises 14 residues. Germline V gives CDR1 MNHNS, CDR2 SASEGT. Trimming removed 8 bases from V and 3 bases from J; junction bases left unmatched: 7. CDR3 DNA sequence: TGTGCCAGCTCGGGACAGACCTTCAATCAGCCCCAGCATTTT. It translates to CASSGQTFNQPQHF.

The chain employs TRBV5-1 and TRBJ2-3, with a possible D match to TRBD2 (6 bases). Trimming cost V 0 bases and J 4 bases, with 18 bases left between them. The CDR3 has 17 residues. Germline V CDR1 and CDR2: SGHRS, YFSETQ. CDR3 in DNA: TGCGCCAGCAGCTTGGCGGACCGAGGAGGAGGGGCAGATACGCAGTATTTT. Translated, it gives CASSLADRGGGADTQYF. The full variable domain, completed using reference TRBV5-1 and TRBJ2-3, is KAGVTQTPRYLIKTRGQQVTLSCSPISGHRSVSWYQQTPGQGLQFLFEYFSETQRNKGNFPGRFSGRQFSNSRSEMNVSTLELGDSALYLCASSLADRGGGADTQYFGPGTRLTVL.

The rearrangement uses TRBV9 and TRBJ2-2; 9 bases agree with TRBD2. This CDR3 is built from 16 residues. V lost 2 bases, J lost 3 bases, and 5 bases stayed unmatched. Looked up from germline, CDR1 is SGDLS and CDR2 is YYNGEE. The CDR3 loop reads CASSVTLAGHTGELFF. CDR3 coding DNA: TGTGCCAGCAGCGTCACCCTAGCGGGACACACCGGGGAGCTGTTTTTT.

The V gene is TRBV19, the J gene TRBJ2-6; D possibly corresponds to TRBD1 (5 bases). This CDR3 comprises 17 residues. Germline CDR1 and CDR2: LNHDA and SQIVND (reference sequence). V lost 6 bases and J 0 bases, leaving 15 bases between the germline ends. In DNA, the CDR3 is TGTGCCAGTAGAGGACAAGGCCCGAGCTCTGGGGCCAACGTCCTGACTTTC. Residues: CASRGQGPSSGANVLTF. Supplemented by reference TRBV19 and TRBJ2-6, the full variable domain reads DGGITQSPKYLFRKEGQNVTLSCEQNLNHDAMYWYRQDPGQGLRLIYYSQIVNDFQKGDIAEGYSVSREKKESFPLTVTSAQKNPTAFYLCASRGQGPSSGANVLTFGAGSRLTVL.

The chain joins TRBV28 to TRBJ2-7; 8 bases fit TRBD1. CDR3 length: 13 amino acids. The germline CDR1 and CDR2 sequences are MDHEN and SYDVKM. V was clipped by 6 bases and J by 6 bases; unmatched bases: 7. DNA for the CDR3: TGTGCCAGCAGCTGGACAGGGCGAGGCGAGCAGTACTTC. Protein: CASSWTGRGEQYF.

Regarding this clone: The sample holds other DNA sequences that translate to the same CDR3. J is TRBJ2-1 and V is TRBV5-1; no reliable D call. CDR3 length: 14 amino acids. The ends were cut back, 0 bases at V and 4 bases at J, with 8 bases in the middle. Germline lookup yields CDR1 SGHRS and CDR2 YFSETQ. The CDR3 bases are TGCGCCAGCAGCTTGGTTCCAGAATACAATGAGCAGTTCTTC. Encoded protein: CASSLVPEYNEQFF.

This clone came up once. V gene TRBV5-1 combines with J gene TRBJ2-7; tentative D call: TRBD2 (5 bases). Germline V lookup: CDR1 SGHRS, CDR2 YFSETQ. This CDR3 has 14 residues. V gave up 7 bases and J gave up 2 bases, with 16 bases separating them. The CDR3 DNA reads TGCGCCAGCTCACCGGACTCCTCCACCTACGAGCAGTACTTC. Residues: CASSPDSSTYEQYF.

The V call is TRBV29-1, the J call TRBJ1-1; maybe TRBD1 (5 bases). V was shortened by 8 bases and J by 4 bases, with 20 bases between the two germline ends. This CDR3 region has 14 residues. Germline V CDR1 and CDR2: SQVTM, ANQGSEA. CDR3 in amino acids: CSIHPPGASTEAFF. For the CDR3, the DNA is TGCAGCATACATCCTCCCGGGGCAAGCACTGAAGCTTTCTTT. Using reference TRBV29-1 and TRBJ1-1 for the parts outside the CDR3, the full variable domain is SAVISQKPSRDICQRGTSLTIQCQVDSQVTMMFWYRQQPGQSLTLIATANQGSEATYESGFVIDKFPISRPNLTFSTLTVSNMSPEDSSIYLCSIHPPGASTEAFFGQGTRLTVV.

This clone was observed once. This chain connects TRBV5-8 to TRBJ1-1; D call uncertain. V gave up 0 bases and J gave up 5 bases, with 11 bases separating them. The germline gives CDR1 SGHTS, CDR2 YDEGEE. The CDR3 covers 14 residues. CDR3 sequence reads: CASSLEPVATEAFF. CDR3 coding DNA: TGTGCCAGCAGCTTGGAGCCAGTTGCTACTGAAGCTTTCTTT.